This TCR beta chain came from a study of T cell responses to AZD1222 COVID-19 vaccine. Study information: Second-dose intervals of approximately 4 or approximately 12 weeks were pooled. General observations from the study: Spike-specific TCR breadth and depth both grew after two AZD1222 doses. There were repertoire samples only from the period after the peak T cell response.

A few counts support this clone. Its target is unknown. The CDR3 spans 11 residues. The germline gives CDR1 GTSNPN, CDR2 SVGIG (reference sequence). TCRdb's copy holds only in-frame clones and misses some; the assay was immunoSEQ multiplex PCR. The data show nearly 90,000 clones, 88% seen once. Sequences were derived from peripheral blood, sampled on day 0 of AZD1222 vaccination. The V gene is TRBV30, the J gene TRBJ2-7; 7 bases fit TRBD1. This TCR was recovered from an adult in good health. CDR3 sequence (DNA): TGTGTCGGACAGGAAGCCTACGAGCAGTACTTC. Translating gives CVGQEAYEQYF. Combining the CDR3 with reference TRBV30 and TRBJ2-7 gives the whole variable domain SQTIHQWPATLVQPVGSPLSLECTVEGTSNPNLYWYRQAAGRGLQLLFYSVGIGQISSEVPQNLSASRPQDRQFILSSKKLLLSDSGFYLCVGQEAYEQYFGPGTRLTVT.